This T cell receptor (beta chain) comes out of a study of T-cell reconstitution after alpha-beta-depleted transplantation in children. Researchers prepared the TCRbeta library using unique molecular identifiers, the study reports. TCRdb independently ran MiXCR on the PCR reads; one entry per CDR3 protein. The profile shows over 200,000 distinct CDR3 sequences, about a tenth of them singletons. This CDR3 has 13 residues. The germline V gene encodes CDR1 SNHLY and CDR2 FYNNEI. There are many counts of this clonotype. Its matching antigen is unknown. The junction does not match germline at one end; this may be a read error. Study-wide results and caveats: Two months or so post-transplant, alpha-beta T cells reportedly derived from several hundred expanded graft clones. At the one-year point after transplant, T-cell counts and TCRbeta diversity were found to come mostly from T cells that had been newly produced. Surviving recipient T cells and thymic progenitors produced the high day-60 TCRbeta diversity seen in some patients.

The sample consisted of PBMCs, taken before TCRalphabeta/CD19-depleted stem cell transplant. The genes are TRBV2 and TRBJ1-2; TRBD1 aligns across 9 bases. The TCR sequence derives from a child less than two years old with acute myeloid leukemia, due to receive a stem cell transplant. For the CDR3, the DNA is TGTGCCAGCAACCTATTTCCCGGGACAGGGACAAACTTC. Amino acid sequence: CASNLFPGTGTNF. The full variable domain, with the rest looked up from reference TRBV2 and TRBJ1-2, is EPEVTQTPSHQVTQMGQEVILRCVPISNHLYFYWYRQILGQKVEFLVSFYNNEISEKSEIFDDQFSVERPDGSNFTLKIRSTKLEDSAMYFCASNLFPGTGTNFGSGTRLTVV.